This record concerns one T cell receptor (beta chain) sequence. Using immunoSEQ multiplex PCR, the repertoire was profiled, and TCRdb retains in-frame clones only, with some absent. The sample has 31,000 or so clones, about 88% seen once. This entry comes from a study of T cells in localized non-small cell lung cancer. From germline, CDR1 is MNHEY and CDR2 SMNVEV (reference sequence). The CDR3 runs 17 residues. Trimming took 4 bases from V and 0 from J; bases not matched to a gene: 4. This rearrangement joins TRBV27 to TRBJ1-5, with 12 bases that match TRBD1. This receptor was identified in a woman aged 35 to 70 with stage I lung adenocarcinoma. The specimen comprised peripheral blood, sampled before any cancer treatment. The CDR3 DNA follows: TGTGCCAGCAGTTCGGGACAGGGGGCTTATAGCAATCAGCCCCAGCATTTT. Its translation is CASSSGQGAYSNQPQHF.